The 5 T cell receptor beta chains in this list originate from one sample, sequenced in a study of T cell changes during pregnancy in multiple sclerosis. Measured with immunoSEQ multiplex PCR; TCRdb has only the in-frame clones, and not every one. The profile shows approximately 32,000 clones, 89% of them singletons. Source: CD8+ T cells from peripheral blood mononuclear cells, taken in the second trimester of pregnancy. The receptors come from a female donor with multiple sclerosis, enrolled in a pregnancy study.

The V gene is TRBV5-6, the J gene TRBJ2-7; perhaps TRBD1 as D (6 bases). This CDR3 has 14 residues. Germline V gene sequence: CDR1 SGHDT, CDR2 YYEEEE. Trimming took off 5 bases at V and 3 bases at J, with 15 bases between the two ends. CDR3 loop: CASSLRDTYYEQYF. For the CDR3, the DNA is TGTGCCAGCAGTTTACGGGACACCTACTACGAGCAGTACTTC.

The rearrangement uses TRBV7-3 and TRBJ1-5; 7 nucleotides line up with TRBD1. V lost 0 bases and J lost 0; bases outside the gene matches: 8. CDR3 length: 18 residues. Per germline, CDR1 SGHTA and CDR2 FQGTGA. The CDR3: CASSLTRETGYSNQPQHF. In DNA form, the CDR3 reads TGTGCCAGCAGCTTAACTCGGGAGACAGGGTATAGCAATCAGCCCCAGCATTTT.

The V call is TRBV2, the J call TRBJ2-3, with 7 bases matching TRBD2. The CDR3 has 15 amino acids. Germline V gene lookup returns CDR1 SNHLY and CDR2 FYNNEI. The V segment lost 3 bases and the J segment 0 bases; nucleotides outside the gene matches: 3. The CDR3 reads CASSEGGISTDTQYF. The CDR3 DNA reads TGTGCCAGCAGTGAGGGGGGGATCAGCACAGATACGCAGTATTTT.

J is TRBJ2-7 and V is TRBV4-1, with D unclear. This CDR3 region has 12 residues. Germline-derived CDR1 and CDR2 are MGHRA and YSYEKL. The V and J ends lost 5 bases and 2 bases respectively, with 7 bases between them. Here the CDR3 reads CASSSGPYEQYF. The CDR3, as DNA: TGCGCCAGCAGCTCGGGTCCCTACGAGCAGTACTTC.

This chain uses TRBV9 with TRBJ2-5; 10 bases align to TRBD2. The CDR3 loop spans 15 amino acids. The germline CDR1 and CDR2 sequences are SGDLS and YYNGEE. Trimming at V came to 2 bases and at J to 5 bases, leaving 6 bases not matched to a gene. For the CDR3, the DNA is TGTGCCAGCAGCGTGAGTAGCGGGGGGATGGAGACCCAGTACTTC. It yields the protein CASSVSSGGMETQYF. The full variable domain, completed using reference TRBV9 and TRBJ2-5, is DSGVTQTPKHLITATGQRVTLRCSPRSGDLSVYWYQQSLDQGLQFLIQYYNGEERAKGNILERFSAQQFPDLHSELNLSSLELGDSALYFCASSVSSGGMETQYFGPGTRLLVL.